One T cell receptor (beta chain) is described in this entry. Method: immunoSEQ multiplex PCR; TCRdb's copy keeps in-frame clones and lacks some. This sample has 130,000 to 150,000 clones; 80% to 95% occur once, and the top ten carry approximately 1.7%. Trimming removed 4 bases at V and 7 bases at J, with 18 bases between. Germline V gives CDR1 SGDLS, CDR2 YYNGEE. The CDR3 length is 14 residues. This entry comes from a study of T cell responses to AZD1222 COVID-19 vaccine. The clonotype was recovered from an adult in good health. Sequenced here: peripheral blood, sampled on day 0 of AZD1222 vaccination. The chain recombines TRBV9 with TRBJ2-7; D tentatively reads TRBD1 or TRBD2 (5 bases each). The CDR3: CASSFGQGSGEQYF. DNA for the CDR3: TGTGCCAGCAGCTTTGGGCAGGGTTCGGGAGAGCAGTACTTC.